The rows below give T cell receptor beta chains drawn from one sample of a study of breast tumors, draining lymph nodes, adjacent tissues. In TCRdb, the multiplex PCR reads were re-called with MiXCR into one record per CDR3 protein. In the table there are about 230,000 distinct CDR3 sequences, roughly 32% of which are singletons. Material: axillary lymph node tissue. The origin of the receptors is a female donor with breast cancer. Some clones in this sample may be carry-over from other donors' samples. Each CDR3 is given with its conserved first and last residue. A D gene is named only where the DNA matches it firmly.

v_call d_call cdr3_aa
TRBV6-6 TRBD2 CASSDPGLAGVNEQFF
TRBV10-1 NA CASNPGAQDYEQYF
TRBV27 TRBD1 CASSSGQGLGGGYTF
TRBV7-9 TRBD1 CASSSRTGGWGLAYNEQFF
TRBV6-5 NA CASSPPGGGTEAFF
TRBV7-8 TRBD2 CASSLLRLAGVETQYF
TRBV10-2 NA CASSVGLSNQPQHF
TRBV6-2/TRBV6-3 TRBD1 CASSPGQGQENTQYF
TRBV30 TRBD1 CAWSLGTVDLNTIYF
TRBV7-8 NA CASSFYKGPGNTIYF
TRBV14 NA CASSQDPGLGSSEQPQHF